The T cell receptor (beta chain) described here comes from a study of T cells of healthy individuals. This CDR3 has 13 amino acids. CDR1 and CDR2 from the germline V gene are SGHNT and YYREEE (reference sequence). Trimming left V 0 bases short and J 6 bases short, with 7 bases between. TCRdb passed the 5' RACE reads through MiXCR, listing each CDR3 protein once. Of tens of thousands of distinct CDR3 sequences in the sample, approximately 5% were seen once. This clonotype was picked up a small number of times. This sequence was found in a human donor in good health. The chain uses TRBV5-4 and TRBJ1-5, with D perhaps TRBD1 (5 bases). CDR3 sequence: CASSLGGGQPQHF. As DNA, the CDR3 is TGTGCCAGCAGCTTGGGTGGGGGTCAGCCCCAGCATTTT.